This T cell receptor beta chain was documented in a study of blood T cell repertoires in COVID-19. Whole-study context: Sample material is recorded as cDNA or gDNA derived from T cells, B-cell-depleted T cells, or PBMCs.

Methods used by the authors: Amplification of reference gene primers was used by the study to estimate nucleated cell counts. Generated by immunoSEQ multiplex PCR, the TCRdb table keeps only in-frame clones and is missing some. V and J calls and clone size are those listed in that table; D and trimming were worked out from the DNA. The data hold some 80,000 clones, with under 95% observed a single time. This CDR3 has 17 residues. CDR1 SGHNT and CDR2 YYREEE come from the germline V gene (reference sequence). The V segment lost 0 bases and the J segment 1 base; nucleotides outside the gene matches: 3. This chain connects TRBV5-4 to TRBJ2-3; 12 bases map to TRBD2. The origin of this receptor is a woman of 80 years or more with active or convalescent COVID-19. The source material was peripheral blood. CDR3 region: CASSLGLAGARTDTQYF. CDR3 sequence (DNA): TGTGCCAGCAGCTTGGGACTAGCGGGGGCCCGCACAGATACGCAGTATTTT.